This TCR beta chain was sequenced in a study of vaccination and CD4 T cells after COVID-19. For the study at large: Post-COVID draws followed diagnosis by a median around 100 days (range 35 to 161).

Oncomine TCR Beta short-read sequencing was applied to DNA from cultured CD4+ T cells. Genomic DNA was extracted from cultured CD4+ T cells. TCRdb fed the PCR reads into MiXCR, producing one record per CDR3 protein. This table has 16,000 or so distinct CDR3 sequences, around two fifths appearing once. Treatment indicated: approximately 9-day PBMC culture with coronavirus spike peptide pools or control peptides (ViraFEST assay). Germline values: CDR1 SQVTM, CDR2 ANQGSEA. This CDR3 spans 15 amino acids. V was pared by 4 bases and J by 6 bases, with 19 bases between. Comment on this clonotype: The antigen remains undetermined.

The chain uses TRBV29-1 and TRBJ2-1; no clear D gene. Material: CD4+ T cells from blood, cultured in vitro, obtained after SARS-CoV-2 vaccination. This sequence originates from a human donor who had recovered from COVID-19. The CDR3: CSVALFPARGNEQFF. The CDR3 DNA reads TGCAGCGTTGCTCTCTTTCCGGCCCGAGGCAATGAGCAGTTCTTC.